Listed below are T cell receptor beta chains from one sample, sequenced in a study of cytomegalovirus exposure and HLA in healthy donors. Profiled with immunoSEQ multiplex PCR; TCRdb holds only in-frame clones, not every one. The profile shows about 98,000 clones, approximately 74% of them singletons. Sequencing was performed on PBMCs. These receptors came from a male donor in good health and CMV-seronegative. The CDR3 runs from the conserved cysteine through the conserved F or W. A D gene is named only where the DNA matches it firmly. A row's size may be missing; if present it is once, few, many or a size class.

v_gene: TRBV5-1; abundance: -; d_gene: TRBD1; j_gene: TRBJ2-5; CDR3aa: CASNGDRGETQYF; CDR3nt: TGCGCCAGCAATGGGGACAGGGGGGAGACCCAGTACTTC
v_gene: TRBV6-6; abundance: -; d_gene: TRBD1; j_gene: TRBJ1-2; CDR3aa: CASSFVRDSYGYTF; CDR3nt: TGTGCCAGCAGTTTCGTCCGGGACAGCTATGGCTACACCTTC
v_gene: TRBV30; abundance: few; d_gene: TRBD1; j_gene: TRBJ1-4; CDR3aa: CAWSRGHGEEKLFF; CDR3nt: TGTGCCTGGAGTAGGGGGCATGGGGAAGAAAAACTGTTTTTT
v_gene: TRBV30; abundance: few; d_gene: -; j_gene: TRBJ1-4; CDR3aa: CAWTAGIKKLFF; CDR3nt: TGTGCCTGGACGGCAGGGATAAAGAAACTGTTTTTT
v_gene: TRBV27; abundance: -; d_gene: TRBD1; j_gene: TRBJ1-1; CDR3aa: CASSLSRQGEAFF; CDR3nt: TGTGCCAGCAGTTTATCACGACAGGGTGAAGCTTTCTTT
v_gene: TRBV7-3; abundance: few; d_gene: TRBD2; j_gene: TRBJ2-3; CDR3aa: CASSLRSGRGYTDTQYF; CDR3nt: TGTGCCAGCAGCTTAAGGAGCGGGAGGGGGTACACAGATACGCAGTATTTT
v_gene: TRBV30; abundance: -; d_gene: TRBD1; j_gene: TRBJ2-1; CDR3aa: CAWSRDRGGDMDNEQFF; CDR3nt: TGTGCCTGGAGCCGCGATCGAGGGGGCGATATGGACAATGAGCAGTTCTTC
v_gene: TRBV6-6; abundance: -; d_gene: -; j_gene: TRBJ1-4; CDR3aa: CASSSSQGSYEKLFF; CDR3nt: TGTGCCAGCAGCTCCAGTCAGGGGAGTTATGAAAAGCTGTTTTTT
v_gene: TRBV30; abundance: -; d_gene: -; j_gene: TRBJ1-3; CDR3aa: CAWSVSGSRNTIYF; CDR3nt: TGTGCCTGGAGTGTATCCGGGAGCCGAAACACCATATATTTT
v_gene: TRBV6-6; abundance: -; d_gene: TRBD2; j_gene: TRBJ2-1; CDR3aa: CASSYGTRPYNEQFF; CDR3nt: TGTGCCAGCAGTTACGGGACTAGACCCTACAATGAGCAGTTCTTC
v_gene: TRBV7-2; abundance: -; d_gene: TRBD2; j_gene: TRBJ2-5; CDR3aa: CASSLSGLALGETQYF; CDR3nt: TGTGCCAGCAGCTTATCGGGACTAGCATTAGGAGAGACCCAGTACTTC
v_gene: TRBV7-8; abundance: -; d_gene: -; j_gene: TRBJ1-1; CDR3aa: CASSLALGNTEAFF; CDR3nt: TGTGCCAGCAGCTTAGCGCTAGGGAACACTGAAGCTTTCTTT
v_gene: TRBV27; abundance: -; d_gene: TRBD2; j_gene: TRBJ2-5; CDR3aa: CASSLSASGQETQYF; CDR3nt: TGTGCCAGCAGTTTATCAGCTAGCGGCCAAGAGACCCAGTACTTC
v_gene: TRBV7-2; abundance: -; d_gene: -; j_gene: TRBJ2-7; CDR3aa: CASRRGGVGTYEQYF; CDR3nt: TGTGCCAGCAGGAGGGGGGGAGTTGGCACCTACGAGCAGTACTTC
v_gene: TRBV28; abundance: -; d_gene: -; j_gene: TRBJ2-5; CDR3aa: CASSTARAGIGETQYF; CDR3nt: TGTGCCAGCAGTACCGCGCGGGCGGGGATAGGAGAGACCCAGTACTTC
v_gene: TRBV7-9; abundance: -; d_gene: TRBD1; j_gene: TRBJ1-2; CDR3aa: CASSNDRAWYGYTF; CDR3nt: TGTGCCAGCAGCAACGACAGGGCGTGGTATGGCTACACCTTC
v_gene: TRBV27; abundance: -; d_gene: TRBD1; j_gene: TRBJ1-4; CDR3aa: CASSRGQGASNEKLFF; CDR3nt: TGTGCCAGCAGTCGTGGACAGGGGGCGTCTAATGAAAAACTGTTTTTT
v_gene: TRBV19; abundance: -; d_gene: TRBD1; j_gene: TRBJ1-5; CDR3aa: CASSIVGGQGNQPQHF; CDR3nt: TGTGCCAGTAGTATAGTGGGCGGACAGGGCAATCAGCCCCAGCATTTT
v_gene: TRBV21-1; abundance: -; d_gene: -; j_gene: TRBJ2-5; CDR3aa: CASSEEGGLAGAAQYF; CDR3nt: TGTGCCAGCAGCGAAGAAGGGGGACTAGCGGGAGCGGCCCAGTACTTC
v_gene: TRBV19; abundance: -; d_gene: -; j_gene: TRBJ2-6; CDR3aa: CASSMVGGPSSGANVLTF; CDR3nt: TGTGCCAGTAGTATGGTCGGGGGGCCCTCATCTGGGGCCAACGTCCTGACTTTC
v_gene: TRBV9; abundance: -; d_gene: -; j_gene: TRBJ1-1; CDR3aa: CASSAQGGGTEAFF; CDR3nt: TGTGCCAGCAGCGCACAGGGAGGGGGTACTGAAGCTTTCTTT
v_gene: TRBV19; abundance: -; d_gene: TRBD1; j_gene: TRBJ2-7; CDR3aa: CASGQVYEQYF; CDR3nt: TGTGCCAGTGGACAGGTCTACGAGCAGTACTTC
v_gene: TRBV15; abundance: -; d_gene: TRBD2; j_gene: TRBJ2-1; CDR3aa: CATRGGEYNEQFF; CDR3nt: TGTGCCACCAGGGGGGGGGAGTACAATGAGCAGTTCTTC
v_gene: TRBV11-1; abundance: -; d_gene: TRBD2; j_gene: TRBJ2-5; CDR3aa: CASSTYWAGGPRETQYF; CDR3nt: TGTGCCAGCAGCACTTATTGGGCGGGAGGGCCGCGAGAGACCCAGTACTTC
v_gene: TRBV18; abundance: -; d_gene: -; j_gene: TRBJ1-5; CDR3aa: CASSPLSGVNQPQHF; CDR3nt: TGTGCCAGCTCACCACTATCCGGAGTCAATCAGCCCCAGCATTTT
v_gene: TRBV7-6; abundance: -; d_gene: -; j_gene: TRBJ2-7; CDR3aa: CASSLKARGYEQYF; CDR3nt: TGTGCCAGCAGCTTAAAGGCCAGGGGCTACGAGCAGTACTTC
v_gene: TRBV5-1; abundance: -; d_gene: TRBD1; j_gene: TRBJ1-3; CDR3aa: CASSFAGTGGNTIYF; CDR3nt: TGCGCCAGCAGCTTCGCCGGGACAGGAGGAAACACCATATATTTT
v_gene: TRBV7-9; abundance: -; d_gene: TRBD1; j_gene: TRBJ1-4; CDR3aa: CASSLGTGLERLFF; CDR3nt: TGTGCCAGCAGCTTAGGGACAGGCTTGGAAAGGCTGTTTTTT
v_gene: TRBV4-3; abundance: -; d_gene: -; j_gene: TRBJ2-7; CDR3aa: CASSPRPGDEQYF; CDR3nt: TGCGCCAGCAGCCCCCGGCCGGGGGACGAGCAGTACTTC
v_gene: TRBV7-6; abundance: -; d_gene: -; j_gene: TRBJ2-2; CDR3aa: CASSPTLNTGELFF; CDR3nt: TGTGCCAGCAGCCCAACCCTAAACACCGGGGAGCTGTTTTTT
v_gene: TRBV30; abundance: once; d_gene: -; j_gene: TRBJ1-6; CDR3aa: CAWTAGEGSPLHF; CDR3nt: TGTGCTTGGACGGCAGGGGAGGGATCACCCCTCCACTTT
v_gene: TRBV5-1; abundance: -; d_gene: -; j_gene: TRBJ2-3; CDR3aa: CASSLASRSTDTQYF; CDR3nt: TGCGCCAGCAGCTTGGCTAGCCGCAGCACAGATACGCAGTATTTT
v_gene: TRBV29-1; abundance: -; d_gene: TRBD2; j_gene: TRBJ2-3; CDR3aa: CSVQGLAGDTQYF; CDR3nt: TGCAGCGTTCAAGGACTAGCCGGAGATACGCAGTATTTT